The clone carrying this T cell receptor beta chain was seen a handful of times. Researchers prepared the TCRbeta library using unique molecular identifiers, the study reports. TCRdb used MiXCR to reprocess the PCR reads, holding one entry per CDR3 protein. Of around 670,000 distinct CDR3 sequences in the sample, 13% were seen once. These data come from a study of T-cell reconstitution after alpha-beta-depleted transplantation in children. The germline V gene has CDR1 SQVTM and CDR2 ANQGSEA. Trimming pared 7 bases from V and 3 bases from J, leaving 18 bases between. The CDR3 totals 14 residues. The sequencing here drew on PBMCs, taken before TCRalphabeta/CD19-depleted stem cell transplant. The receptor was isolated from a girl aged 2 to 10 with congenital amegakaryocytic thrombocytopenia, due to receive a stem cell transplant. V usage is TRBV29-1 and J usage is TRBJ1-1; D might be TRBD1 (5 bases). The CDR3 region is CSAGPIRADTEAFF. The DNA of the CDR3 is TGCAGCGCAGGACCCATCAGGGCAGACACTGAAGCTTTCTTT.